Sequencing of this T cell receptor beta chain was carried out in a study of cytomegalovirus exposure and HLA in healthy donors. The PCR ran on 60 Vbeta and 13 Jbeta primers. Sequencing was performed with immunoSEQ multiplex PCR; in TCRdb, only in-frame clones are kept and a portion is missing. The sample carries 100,000 to 140,000 clones, about 80% recorded once. The CDR3 is 14 residues long. V was clipped by 3 bases and J by 1 base; unmatched bases: 2. From germline, CDR1 is SGHNT and CDR2 YYREEE (reference sequence). About this clone itself: Other DNA sequences in the sample encode the same CDR3.

This clonotype was obtained from a young man in good health and CMV-seronegative. The sample comprised PBMCs. J is TRBJ2-7 and V is TRBV5-4; 9 bases agree with TRBD1. The CDR3, as DNA: TGTGCCAGCAGCTCCGGGACAGGGTCCTACGAGCAGTACTTC. Translating gives CASSSGTGSYEQYF.